This TCR beta chain was sequenced in a study of blood T cell repertoires in COVID-19. Study background: In each case, the material was cDNA or gDNA derived from T cells, B-cell-depleted T cells, or PBMCs.

Original processing methods: Estimated nucleated cell counts came from reference gene primer amplification. Only in-frame clones appear in the TCRdb table, and some are missing; sequencing was by immunoSEQ multiplex PCR. That table supplies the V and J calls and clone size; D and trimming were determined from the DNA. The data show about 190,000 clones, with more than 85% seen just once and around 1.2% held by the top ten. This CDR3 has 14 residues. Trimming took off 2 bases at V and 5 bases at J, with 13 bases between the two ends. The germline CDR1 and CDR2 sequences are SGHRS and YFSETQ. Source material: peripheral blood. The TCR originated in a man in his thirties or forties with acute or convalescent COVID-19. This rearrangement joins TRBV5-1 to TRBJ1-1, with a tentative D call TRBD1 (5 bases). CDR3 DNA: TGCGCCAGCAGCTTAACGCCAGGGCTAACTGAAGCTTTCTTT. Its translation: CASSLTPGLTEAFF.